This T cell receptor beta chain originates from a study of CD8+ T cells in alopecia areata. Findings and limits, study-wide: Affected scalp, especially in alopecia totalis/universalis, had a higher clonality than normal scalp did.

Of note for this clone: What it recognizes is unknown.

The treatment here: oral pan-JAK inhibitor, 5-10 mg twice daily. Reverse transcription of extracted RNA yielded cDNA, which provided the sequencing template. The table came from immunoSEQ multiplex PCR; TCRdb's copy has only in-frame clones and leaves some out. This table holds more than 90,000 clones, roughly three fifths found once. Germline V lookup: CDR1 SEHNR, CDR2 FQNEAQ (reference sequence). Unmatched junction bases numbered 4, after V lost 5 bases and J lost 3 bases. The CDR3 covers 14 residues. The sequence was collected from a human donor with alopecia areata. The sample consisted of CD8+ T cells sorted from blood, taken at week 24, from a patient treated with tofacitinib. The chain uses TRBV7-9 and TRBJ1-2; 9 bases are shared with TRBD1. DNA of the CDR3: TGTGCCAGCAGCGCGGGACAGGGTTACTATGGCTACACCTTC. Protein sequence: CASSAGQGYYGYTF.